A single sample is the source of the 26 T cell receptor beta chains below, sequenced in a study of lymphopenia after photon versus proton radiotherapy. Some clones are missing from TCRdb's copy, which holds only in-frame ones; the method was immunoSEQ multiplex PCR. The sample consists of 75,000 to 95,000 clones, around four fifths of them appearing once. The sample consisted of peripheral blood, taken from a patient treated with proton-based radiotherapy. The origin of the receptors is a man in his sixties with pancreatic cancer.

This clone showed up just once. V and J are TRBV25-1 and TRBJ2-7; a possible D gene is TRBD1 (7 bases). The CDR3 loop spans 13 amino acids. Trimming shortened V by 8 bases and J by 4 bases, and 15 bases separated the two germline ends. Germline V CDR1 and CDR2: MGHDK, SYGVNS. The CDR3 DNA reads as TGTGCCAGCGAGGGGGCAGCGGGTTACGAGCAGTACTTC. It codes for CASEGAAGYEQYF.

This sequence joins TRBV28 and TRBJ2-1, with TRBD1 matching 7 bases. Germline V gene data show CDR1 as MDHEN and CDR2 as SYDVKM. Trimming at V came to 5 bases and at J to 5 bases, leaving 6 bases not matched to a gene. This CDR3 comprises 14 residues. Here the CDR3 reads CASSRQGGHNEQFF. CDR3 nucleotide sequence: TGTGCCAGCAGTCGACAGGGTGGCCACAATGAGCAGTTCTTC.

The J gene is TRBJ2-1, the V gene TRBV27, with D unresolved. Germline V CDR1 and CDR2: MNHEY, SMNVEV (reference sequence). The V end lost 5 bases, the J end lost 3 bases, and 11 bases lay between the germline ends. The CDR3 spans 14 residues. The CDR3 loop reads CASSLKSVYNEQFF. The CDR3 nucleotides read TGTGCCAGCAGTCTTAAGTCCGTCTACAATGAGCAGTTCTTC.

The chain joins TRBV4-1 to TRBJ2-1; TRBD1 is a possible D gene (6 bases). The V and J ends lost 0 bases and 10 bases respectively, with 10 bases between them. The CDR3 totals 13 residues. CDR1 MGHRA and CDR2 YSYEKL come from the germline V gene. The CDR3 DNA is TGCGCCAGCAGCCAAGACGTCAGGGGCGAGCAGTTCTTC. This translates into CASSQDVRGEQFF.

This chain links TRBV29-1 with TRBJ2-5; either TRBD1 or TRBD2 may fit D (5 bases each). Germline V gene sequence: CDR1 SQVTM, CDR2 ANQGSEA. Trimming cost V 3 bases and J 1 base, with 9 bases left between them. The CDR3 runs 13 residues. CDR3 loop: CSVERGVQETQYF. DNA for the CDR3: TGCAGCGTTGAGAGAGGGGTCCAAGAGACCCAGTACTTC.

V gene TRBV10-3 combines with J gene TRBJ1-5; TRBD1 matches 9 bases. J was trimmed by 4 bases and V by 5 bases; bases with no gene match: 6. There are 15 residues in the CDR3. CDR1 is ENHRY, CDR2 SYGVKD, per germline. The CDR3 spells CAISSGQGLNQPQHF. The CDR3 bases are TGTGCCATCAGTTCGGGACAGGGCTTAAATCAGCCCCAGCATTTT.

The rearrangement uses TRBV28 and TRBJ1-2, with 7 bases fitting TRBD1. Germline V gene lookup returns CDR1 MDHEN and CDR2 SYDVKM. The V and J ends lost 5 bases and 4 bases, in that order; junction bases with no gene match: 4. The CDR3 loop spans 13 amino acids. This chain's CDR3 is CASSQRDSYGYTF. The CDR3 nucleotides read TGTGCCAGCAGTCAACGGGACAGCTATGGCTACACCTTC.

The chain uses TRBV5-1 and TRBJ2-5, with TRBD2 matching over 7 bases. V lost 4 bases, J lost 3 bases, and 9 bases stayed unmatched. This CDR3 has 15 amino acids. From germline, CDR1 is SGHRS and CDR2 YFSETQ. This CDR3 reads CASSPGGRAEETQYF. Here the CDR3 DNA reads TGCGCCAGCAGCCCGGGGGGTCGGGCCGAAGAGACCCAGTACTTC.

The chain joins TRBV2 to TRBJ2-3, with TRBD2 identical over 13 bases. Trimming removed 5 bases from V and 5 bases from J; junction bases left unmatched: 10. The CDR3 runs to 17 residues. The V gene's germline CDR1 is SNHLY and CDR2 FYNNEI. The CDR3 here is CASSRTRTSGSGDTQYF. The CDR3 DNA is TGTGCCAGCAGTCGCACTCGGACTAGCGGGAGTGGAGATACGCAGTATTTT.

This clone has only a few counts. Within the sample, other DNA sequences also encode this same CDR3. The chain carries TRBV28 and TRBJ1-3; unclear D gene. Germline CDR1 reads MDHEN; CDR2 reads SYDVKM. This CDR3 has 12 amino acids. V gave up 3 bases and J gave up 4 bases, with 4 bases separating them. Here the CDR3 reads CASSLSGNTIYF. The CDR3 DNA reads as TGTGCCAGCAGTTTGTCCGGAAACACCATATATTTT. The full variable domain, completed using reference TRBV28 and TRBJ1-3, is DVKVTQSSRYLVKRTGEKVFLECVQDMDHENMFWYRQDPGLGLRLIYFSYDVKMKEKGDIPEGYSVSREKKERFSLILESASTNQTSMYLCASSLSGNTIYFGEGSWLTVV.

The J gene is TRBJ1-3, the V gene TRBV2; D uncertain. CDR3 length: 12 residues. Germline V gives CDR1 SNHLY, CDR2 FYNNEI. With 6 bases removed from V and 2 bases from J, the gap between germline ends came to 5 bases. Written as DNA, the CDR3 is TGTGCCAGCAGCTCTACTGGAAACACCATATATTTT. Its translation is CASSSTGNTIYF. The full variable domain, with the rest looked up from reference TRBV2 and TRBJ1-3, is EPEVTQTPSHQVTQMGQEVILRCVPISNHLYFYWYRQILGQKVEFLVSFYNNEISEKSEIFDDQFSVERPDGSNFTLKIRSTKLEDSAMYFCASSSTGNTIYFGEGSWLTVV.

This clone was observed a few times. The chain couples TRBV29-1 to TRBJ2-1, with a tentative D call TRBD1 (6 bases). Germline V gene data show CDR1 as SQVTM and CDR2 as ANQGSEA. The germline V and J ends were trimmed by 5 bases and 9 bases, with 17 bases remaining between them. The length of the CDR3 is 13 residues. CDR3 residues: CSVRLGAVGEQFF. CDR3 nucleotides: TGCAGCGTTCGATTGGGGGCTGTAGGTGAGCAGTTCTTC.

This clone was seen a handful of times. The chain is built from TRBV7-9 and TRBJ2-3, with 12 bases fitting TRBD2. The V gene's germline CDR1 is SEHNR and CDR2 FQNEAQ (reference sequence). This CDR3 spans 15 amino acids. V lost 5 bases and J lost 3; bases outside the gene matches: 3. As DNA, the CDR3 is TGTGCCAGCAGCGGACTAGCGGGAATAACAGATACGCAGTATTTT. It codes for CASSGLAGITDTQYF.

The rearrangement links TRBV6-5 to TRBJ2-2; TRBD2 might be the D (6 bases). V lost 2 bases, J lost 1 base, and 11 bases lay in between. CDR1 and CDR2 from the germline V gene are MNHEY and SVGAGI. This CDR3 region has 16 residues. CDR3 in amino acids: CASSYDVAVNTGELFF. DNA of the CDR3: TGTGCCAGCAGTTACGACGTAGCGGTGAACACCGGGGAGCTGTTTTTT.

The gene calls are TRBV5-6 and TRBJ2-2; the D gene could be TRBD1 or TRBD2 (6 bases each). Trimming removed 5 bases from V and 6 bases from J, with 20 bases in between. Germline values: CDR1 SGHDT, CDR2 YYEEEE. The CDR3 length is 16 residues. The CDR3 DNA sequence: TGTGCCAGCAGTATAAAGGGGGAGGTTCGCGCCGGGGAGCTGTTTTTT. Encoded protein: CASSIKGEVRAGELFF.

The chain employs TRBV7-9 and TRBJ1-1; no clear D gene. V dropped 0 bases and J dropped 1 base, with 6 bases sitting between them. Germline V gene data show CDR1 as SEHNR and CDR2 as FQNEAQ (reference sequence). This CDR3 region has 14 residues. For the CDR3, the DNA is TGTGCCAGCAGCTTAGCGGCCCCGAACACTGAAGCTTTCTTT. Residues: CASSLAAPNTEAFF.

The CDR3 sequence: CASSESGSSYNEQFF. DNA for the CDR3: TGTGCCAGCAGTGAATCCGGCAGCTCCTACAATGAGCAGTTCTTC. The gene calls are TRBV2 and TRBJ2-1; unclear D gene. Deletions cut 2 bases from V and 0 bases from J, with 8 bases between. From germline, CDR1 is SNHLY and CDR2 FYNNEI. The CDR3 covers 15 residues.

The chain joins TRBV27 to TRBJ2-7; D is possibly TRBD1 or TRBD2 (5 bases each). This CDR3 has 13 amino acids. Trimming removed 4 bases at V and 3 bases at J, with 10 bases between. Germline lookup yields CDR1 MNHEY and CDR2 SMNVEV (reference sequence). CDR3 residues: CASSWDRDYEQYF. DNA of the CDR3: TGTGCCAGCAGTTGGGACCGAGACTACGAGCAGTACTTC.

V gene TRBV2 combines with J gene TRBJ2-4; D is possibly TRBD2 (6 bases). Trimming removed 4 bases from V and 6 bases from J, with 16 bases in between. Germline CDR1 is SNHLY and CDR2 is FYNNEI. CDR3 size: 15 residues. Here the CDR3 DNA reads TGTGCCAGCAGTGGGGGTCGGGACTTTGGAAACATTCAGTACTTC. This translates into CASSGGRDFGNIQYF.

Here the CDR3 reads CASKRDINPGNTIYF. In DNA form, the CDR3 reads TGTGCCTCAAAAAGGGACATAAACCCAGGAAACACCATATATTTT. The V gene is TRBV6-1, the J gene TRBJ1-3, with TRBD1 as a possible D gene (6 bases). The germline V gene has CDR1 MNHNS and CDR2 SASEGT. The V end was cut by 11 bases, the J end by 4 bases, with 21 bases between. This CDR3 spans 15 amino acids.

The chain is built from TRBV5-4 and TRBJ1-1, with D possibly matching TRBD1 (5 bases). Trimming shortened V by 0 bases and J by 1 base, and 10 bases separated the two germline ends. Germline V gives CDR1 SGHNT, CDR2 YYREEE (reference sequence). CDR3 size: 15 residues. The CDR3, as DNA: TGTGCCAGCAGCTTGGTGCAGGGAGCGAACACTGAAGCTTTCTTT. Its translation: CASSLVQGANTEAFF.

To note about this clone: Sequence at one end of the junction differs from germline and may be a read error. The V and J genes are TRBV6-1 and TRBJ2-2, with D perhaps assigned TRBD1 or TRBD2 (5 bases each). This CDR3 contains 16 residues. Per the germline V gene, CDR1 is MNHNS and CDR2 is SASEGT. DNA for the CDR3: TGTGCCAGCAGTGAAGCCCTCGGGGACCGCACCAGGGAGCTGTTTTTT. This encodes CASSEALGDRTRELFF.

The V gene is TRBV5-6, the J gene TRBJ1-1; tentatively, D is TRBD1 (6 bases). The CDR3 extends over 13 amino acids. V lost 2 bases, J lost 4 bases, and 9 bases lay in between. CDR1 and CDR2 (germline): SGHDT, YYEEEE. CDR3 residues: CASSFTGTTEAFF. The CDR3 nucleotides are TGTGCCAGCAGCTTCACAGGGACCACTGAAGCTTTCTTT.

The table lists this clone with a few counts. The chain is built from TRBV7-2 and TRBJ1-2; possibly TRBD1 for D (5 bases). From germline, CDR1 is SGHTA and CDR2 FQGNSA. The CDR3 is made up of 16 amino acids. V was cut by 1 base and J by 6 bases, with 18 bases left in between. The CDR3 DNA is TGTGCCAGCAGCTTAGATTATCGGGCAGGGAGCGATGGCTACACCTTC. Translating it yields CASSLDYRAGSDGYTF.

This clone was counted a single time. The chain has TRBV29-1 and TRBJ1-1; D is uncertain. Deletions cut 5 bases from V and 2 bases from J, with 9 bases between. There are 12 residues in the CDR3. In germline, CDR1 is SQVTM, CDR2 ANQGSEA. In DNA, the CDR3 is TGCAGCGTTAAGAGGGTAAACACTGAAGCTTTCTTT. Amino acids: CSVKRVNTEAFF.

The chain is built from TRBV18 and TRBJ2-3, with a possible D match to TRBD2 (6 bases). The germline V gene encodes CDR1 KGHSH and CDR2 LQKENI. This CDR3 has 16 residues. V lost 3 bases and J 5 bases, leaving 18 bases between the germline ends. CDR3 sequence: CASSPLGAGWIDTQYF. CDR3 in DNA: TGTGCCAGCTCACCCTTAGGGGCGGGATGGATAGATACGCAGTATTTT.